This TCR beta chain was sequenced during a study of T cell changes during pregnancy in multiple sclerosis. Sequencing was performed with immunoSEQ multiplex PCR; in TCRdb, only in-frame clones are kept and a portion is missing. The table lists approximately 51,000 clones, under 95% of them singletons, with about 0.6% in the top ten. The CDR3 extends over 13 amino acids. Trimming removed 4 bases at V and 1 base at J, with 7 bases between. CDR1 and CDR2 from the germline V gene are SGHTA and FQGNSA. This TCR was recovered from a female donor with multiple sclerosis, enrolled in a pregnancy study. The genes are TRBV7-2 and TRBJ1-1; tentatively, D is TRBD1 (6 bases). Sequencing used CD4+ T cells from peripheral blood mononuclear cells, obtained in the second trimester of pregnancy. The CDR3 DNA reads as TGTGCCAGCAGCTCGGGACAGAACACTGAAGCTTTCTTT. Protein product: CASSSGQNTEAFF.